The 32 T cell receptor beta chains listed next were all sequenced from one sample in a study of STAT3 mutations in large granular lymphocyte leukemia (dated by TCRdb to between 2018 and 2021). The research as a whole found: All T-LGLL patients had at least one immunodominant TCRbeta clonotype, and roughly half had multiple immunodominant subclonotypes.

Library creation used the immunoSEQ multiplex PCR assay. The source is immuneACCESS, and TCRdb retained only in-frame sequences with V and J called. Part of the clones is not carried over; for the studies checked, unresolved V genes explain less than half of this, and the remainder is unexplained. This sample holds more than 2,000 clones; nearly 50% were observed only once. Approximately 55% of the sample rests with the top ten. No antigens are known for them. The sample was peripheral blood mononuclear cells. The origin of the receptors is a man aged 55 to 70 with T-cell large granular lymphocyte leukemia. Some clones in this sample may be carry-over from other donors' samples. The age is the age at diagnosis.

J is TRBJ2-5 and V is TRBV5-5; D possibly uses TRBD1 or TRBD2 (6 bases each). CDR1 SGHKS and CDR2 YYEKEE come from the germline V gene (reference sequence). V lost 4 bases and J lost 1, with 14 bases in between. The CDR3 is made up of 15 amino acids. CDR3 loop: CASSVGGHIQETQYF. The CDR3 bases are TGTGCCAGCAGCGTCGGGGGACATATCCAAGAGACCCAGTACTTC.

V and J are TRBV18 and TRBJ2-7, with 7 bases that match TRBD1. Germline values: CDR1 KGHSH, CDR2 LQKENI. The CDR3 consists of 15 residues. J was trimmed by 0 bases and V by 3 bases; bases with no gene match: 5. CDR3 DNA sequence: TGTGCCAGCTCACCCCGGACAGGCGGCTCCTACGAGCAGTACTTC. This encodes CASSPRTGGSYEQYF. Combining the CDR3 with reference TRBV18 and TRBJ2-7 gives the whole variable domain NAGVMQNPRHLVRRRGQEARLRCSPMKGHSHVYWYRQLPEEGLKFMVYLQKENIIDESGMPKERFSAEFPKEGPSILRIQQVVRGDSAAYFCASSPRTGGSYEQYFGPGTRLTVT.

The V and J genes are TRBV13 and TRBJ2-1; no definite D call. CDR3 size: 15 residues. Trimming stripped 2 bases from V and 0 bases from J, with 8 bases between. From germline, CDR1 is PRHDT and CDR2 FYEKMQ (reference sequence). The CDR3, as DNA: TGTGCCAGCAGCTTAACTGGCGGCTCCTACAATGAGCAGTTCTTC. The encoded protein is CASSLTGGSYNEQFF.

This rearrangement joins TRBV30 to TRBJ1-2, with TRBD1 as a possible D gene (5 bases). V shed 3 bases and J shed 4 bases, with 12 bases lying between them. CDR1 is GTSNPN, CDR2 SVGIG, per germline (reference sequence). The CDR3 is 13 residues long. The DNA for the CDR3 is TGTGCCTGGAGCTGGCCAGGGACCTATGGCTACACCTTC. Translation: CAWSWPGTYGYTF.

This chain links TRBV10-3 with TRBJ2-7, with D tentatively TRBD1 (6 bases). V was shortened by 4 bases and J by 5 bases, with 21 bases between the two germline ends. The CDR3 totals 16 residues. Germline V gene lookup returns CDR1 ENHRY and CDR2 SYGVKD. In nucleotides, the CDR3 is TGTGCCATCAGTGGGAAAGCAGGGGAAGAATTCCACGAGCAGTACTTC. Translation gives CAISGKAGEEFHEQYF.

This clone has a handful of counts. The chain uses TRBV29-1 and TRBJ2-5, with 8 bases aligning to TRBD2. The CDR3 runs to 12 residues. CDR1 and CDR2 from the germline V gene are SQVTM and ANQGSEA. V was clipped by 3 bases and J by 9 bases; unmatched bases: 6. Written as DNA, the CDR3 is TGCAGCGTTGAGCGGGGGGAGGGCTCCCAGTACTTC. Encoded protein: CSVERGEGSQYF.

The chain is built from TRBV5-6 and TRBJ2-7, with unresolved D. The length of the CDR3 is 13 residues. Germline assignment: CDR1 SGHDT and CDR2 YYEEEE. With 1 base removed from V and 4 bases from J, the gap between germline ends came to 9 bases. In DNA form, the CDR3 reads TGTGCCAGCAGCTTGTCACAGATGTACGAGCAGTACTTC. It yields the protein CASSLSQMYEQYF.

This CDR3 reads CASSPQSLALTGNTIYF. Written as DNA, the CDR3 is TGTGCCAGCAGCCCCCAGAGTCTTGCCTTGACCGGAAACACCATATATTTT. The chain uses TRBV7-2 and TRBJ1-3, with D unresolved. The CDR3 sequence is 17 residues long. Trimming cost V 5 bases and J 4 bases, with 21 bases left between them. Germline V CDR1 and CDR2: SGHTA, FQGNSA.

This clone was observed a few times. This chain connects TRBV5-1 to TRBJ1-2; possible D gene TRBD1, 6 bases. The germline V and J ends were trimmed by 4 bases and 6 bases, with 13 bases remaining between them. The germline V gene encodes CDR1 SGHRS and CDR2 YFSETQ. The CDR3 extends over 13 amino acids. The CDR3 reads CASSTGTSDGYTF. The CDR3 nucleotides are TGCGCCAGCAGCACCGGGACATCTGATGGCTACACCTTC.

The V gene is TRBV4-3, the J gene TRBJ2-3; possible D gene TRBD2, 6 bases. CDR3 size: 16 residues. With 4 bases removed from V and 3 bases from J, the gap between germline ends came to 17 bases. CDR1 is LGHNA, CDR2 YSLEER, per germline. CDR3 nucleotide sequence: TGCGCCAGCAGCCCATTTAGGGGACTCCGGACAGATACGCAGTATTTT. Its translation is CASSPFRGLRTDTQYF.

The chain recombines TRBV7-9 with TRBJ2-7, with TRBD1 matching over 7 bases. The V gene's germline CDR1 is SEHNR and CDR2 FQNEAQ (reference sequence). With 6 bases clipped from V and 1 base from J, the junction kept 6 bases outside the gene matches. The CDR3 spans 14 residues. The DNA of the CDR3 is TGTGCCAGCAGTCCCCGGACAGGATCCTACGAGCAGTACTTC. Protein product: CASSPRTGSYEQYF. Together with reference TRBV7-9 and TRBJ2-7, the CDR3 gives the full variable domain: DTGVSQNPRHKITKRGQNVTFRCDPISEHNRLYWYRQTLGQGPEFLTYFQNEAQLEKSRLLSDRFSAERPKGSFSTLEIQRTEQGDSAMYLCASSPRTGSYEQYFGPGTRLTVT.

V is TRBV5-1 and J is TRBJ1-2, with TRBD1 matching 7 bases. V gave up 4 bases and J gave up 6 bases; unmatched junction bases: 12. The CDR3 extends over 15 amino acids. Germline V gives CDR1 SGHRS, CDR2 YFSETQ. The CDR3 sequence is CASSPTQGGIHGYTF. The CDR3 DNA is TGCGCCAGCAGCCCTACCCAGGGGGGGATCCATGGCTACACCTTC.

The sample holds one count of this clone. The V and J genes are TRBV29-1 and TRBJ2-3; weak D call: TRBD2 (6 bases). CDR1 is SQVTM and CDR2 is ANQGSEA in the germline V gene. The CDR3 has 14 amino acids. The ends were cut back, 4 bases at V and 2 bases at J, with 13 bases in the middle. The CDR3 reads CSVGQGLSTDTQYF. The CDR3 nucleotides are TGCAGCGTTGGCCAGGGACTGTCCACAGATACGCAGTATTTT.

This clone was seen more than once but under ten times. The chain carries TRBV5-4 and TRBJ1-2; D remains unclear. The CDR3 length is 12 residues. CDR1 and CDR2 (germline): SGHNT, YYREEE (reference sequence). Trimming pared 0 bases from V and 10 bases from J, leaving 10 bases between. CDR3 residues: CASSLEGRAYTF. CDR3 coding DNA: TGTGCCAGCAGCTTGGAGGGCCGTGCCTACACCTTC.

This clone has a handful of counts. The rearrangement joins TRBV30 to TRBJ1-2; D gene unclear. With 0 bases removed from V and 1 base from J, the gap between germline ends came to 12 bases. CDR1 is GTSNPN, CDR2 SVGIG, per germline (reference sequence). The CDR3 length is 15 residues. Here the CDR3 reads CAWSVTNWGNYGYTF. The CDR3 DNA sequence: TGTGCCTGGAGTGTGACGAACTGGGGTAACTATGGCTACACCTTC.

The chain has TRBV7-8 and TRBJ2-5; D gene ambiguous. The CDR3 length is 13 residues. CDR1 SGHVS and CDR2 FQNEAQ come from the germline V gene. The V gene lost 0 bases and the J gene lost 5 bases, with 7 bases spanning the gap. The CDR3 coding sequence is TGTGCCAGCAGCTTAGCCTTATGGGAGACCCAGTACTTC. Translated, it gives CASSLALWETQYF.

By sample share, this clone is large. The genes are TRBV7-9 and TRBJ2-6; no clear D. Between the trimmed V and J ends, which lost 5 bases and 1 base, there was a span of 9 bases. The germline V gene encodes CDR1 SEHNR and CDR2 FQNEAQ (reference sequence). CDR3 length: 15 amino acids. The CDR3 bases are TGTGCCAGCAGCCCTAGAGTTTCTGGGGCCAACGTCCTGACTTTC. This sequence encodes CASSPRVSGANVLTF.

The chain is built from TRBV5-1 and TRBJ2-7; 10 bases are shared with TRBD1. From germline, CDR1 is SGHRS and CDR2 YFSETQ. The CDR3 has 14 residues. V lost 0 bases, J lost 6 bases, and 3 bases stayed unmatched. The CDR3 loop is CASSLVGTGAEQYF. CDR3 bases: TGCGCCAGCAGCTTGGTAGGGACAGGGGCCGAGCAGTACTTC.

This clone was detected only a few times. The rearrangement joins TRBV18 to TRBJ2-7; no clear D gene. CDR3 length: 12 residues. V was trimmed by 3 bases and J by 5 bases, leaving 8 bases between them. The germline CDR1 and CDR2 sequences are KGHSH and LQKENI. The CDR3 DNA is TGTGCCAGCTCACCCACGGTGGACGAGCAGTACTTC. Translated: CASSPTVDEQYF.

This chain connects TRBV27 to TRBJ1-4, with D maybe TRBD1 (6 bases). Germline V gene data show CDR1 as MNHEY and CDR2 as SMNVEV (reference sequence). V was shortened by 3 bases and J by 3 bases, with 11 bases between the two germline ends. CDR3 length equals 15 residues. The CDR3: CASSFFRTANEKLFF. CDR3 sequence (DNA): TGTGCCAGCAGTTTCTTCCGGACAGCTAATGAAAAACTGTTTTTT. The variable domain in full, completed from reference TRBV27 and TRBJ1-4, reads EAQVTQNPRYLITVTGKKLTVTCSQNMNHEYMSWYRQDPGLGLRQIYYSMNVEVTDKGDVPEGYKVSRKEKRNFPLILESPSPNQTSLYFCASSFFRTANEKLFFGSGTQLSVL.

This clone turned up a few times. The chain uses TRBV28 and TRBJ1-2; perhaps TRBD1 as D (5 bases). Trimming shortened V by 6 bases and J by 5 bases, and 7 bases separated the two germline ends. Germline V gene data show CDR1 as MDHEN and CDR2 as SYDVKM. CDR3 length: 11 amino acids. As DNA, the CDR3 is TGTGCCAGCAGCAGGGCATATGGCTACACCTTC. Amino acid sequence: CASSRAYGYTF.

This clone came up a few times. The V and J genes are TRBV4-2 and TRBJ2-7; no definite D call. The germline CDR1 and CDR2 sequences are LGHNA and YNFKEQ. The CDR3 totals 18 residues. Trimming took 3 bases from V and 0 from J, leaving 21 bases between them. Here the CDR3 DNA reads TGTGCCAGCAGCCAGGATCACGCCCACAGCCAGAGCTCCTACGAGCAGTACTTC. Amino acids: CASSQDHAHSQSSYEQYF.

This chain connects TRBV18 to TRBJ2-5; perhaps TRBD2 as D (5 bases). Trimming left V 2 bases short and J 6 bases short, with 16 bases between. The CDR3 totals 15 residues. In germline, CDR1 is KGHSH, CDR2 LQKENI. CDR3 coding DNA: TGTGCCAGCTCACCATCCTTCGGGGATTTGAAGACCCAGTACTTC. It specifies CASSPSFGDLKTQYF.

Remarks on this clone: Its ends do not fully match the called genes, so a read error is possible. The J gene is TRBJ2-5, the V gene TRBV18; 8 positions match TRBD2. Germline loops: CDR1 KGHSH, CDR2 LQKENI. CDR3 length: 15 amino acids. This CDR3 is CASSPQRGIQETQYF. Here the CDR3 DNA reads TGTGCCAGCTCCCCACAGCGGGGGATACAAGAGACCCAGTACTTC.

This clone came up once. This chain links TRBV5-1 with TRBJ1-4, with TRBD1 as a possible D gene (5 bases). CDR1 is SGHRS, CDR2 YFSETQ, per germline. V lost 0 bases, J lost 8 bases, and 8 bases lay in between. The CDR3 covers 13 residues. CDR3 coding DNA: TGCGCCAGCAGCTTGGGCTCAGGGGAAAAACTGTTTTTT. Protein: CASSLGSGEKLFF.

The J gene is TRBJ2-7, the V gene TRBV7-9; D tentatively fits TRBD1 or TRBD2 (6 bases each). This CDR3 is built from 14 residues. Deletions cut 4 bases from V and 3 bases from J, with 13 bases between. From germline, CDR1 is SEHNR and CDR2 FQNEAQ (reference sequence). The chain's CDR3 is CASSSGRGGYEQYF. The CDR3 DNA reads as TGTGCCAGCAGCTCCGGGAGAGGGGGCTACGAGCAGTACTTC.

The gene calls are TRBV7-9 and TRBJ1-2; D unclear. CDR1 and CDR2 (germline): SEHNR, FQNEAQ (reference sequence). V gave up 2 bases and J gave up 4 bases, with 8 bases separating them. The CDR3 is 13 residues long. The CDR3 region is CASSLPGVYGYTF. CDR3 coding DNA: TGTGCCAGCAGCTTACCCGGGGTCTATGGCTACACCTTC. The full variable domain, with the rest looked up from reference TRBV7-9 and TRBJ1-2, is DTGVSQNPRHKITKRGQNVTFRCDPISEHNRLYWYRQTLGQGPEFLTYFQNEAQLEKSRLLSDRFSAERPKGSFSTLEIQRTEQGDSAMYLCASSLPGVYGYTFGSGTRLTVV.

V gene TRBV5-6 combines with J gene TRBJ2-3; possible D gene TRBD1, 5 bases. The CDR3 consists of 15 residues. Trimming stripped 3 bases from V and 0 bases from J, with 11 bases between. CDR1 is SGHDT and CDR2 is YYEEEE in the germline V gene. The CDR3, as DNA: TGTGCCAGCAGCTCAGGGCCGGCAAGCACAGATACGCAGTATTTT. Translation: CASSSGPASTDTQYF.

The rearrangement uses TRBV30 and TRBJ1-2, with D unclear. The CDR3 runs to 13 residues. Trimming removed 0 bases from V and 7 bases from J, with 12 bases in between. Germline assignment: CDR1 GTSNPN and CDR2 SVGIG (reference sequence). The CDR3 loop is CAWSVRLESGYTF. In nucleotides, the CDR3 is TGTGCCTGGAGTGTAAGGCTGGAAAGTGGCTACACCTTC.

V and J are TRBV5-1 and TRBJ2-7; D is unresolved. This CDR3 comprises 13 residues. CDR1 SGHRS and CDR2 YFSETQ come from the germline V gene. Trimming took 0 bases from V and 3 from J, leaving 7 bases between them. The CDR3 DNA is TGCGCCAGCAGCTTGGACAGCCACTACGAGCAGTACTTC. It yields the protein CASSLDSHYEQYF. Variable domain in full (rest from reference TRBV5-1 and TRBJ2-7): KAGVTQTPRYLIKTRGQQVTLSCSPISGHRSVSWYQQTPGQGLQFLFEYFSETQRNKGNFPGRFSGRQFSNSRSEMNVSTLELGDSALYLCASSLDSHYEQYFGPGTRLTVT.

V is TRBV7-9 and J is TRBJ1-4; D is unclear. The germline CDR1 and CDR2 sequences are SEHNR and FQNEAQ (reference sequence). The CDR3 contains 14 residues. V gave up 11 bases and J gave up 6 bases, with 19 bases separating them. CDR3 loop: CAGLNTATDEKLFF. CDR3 DNA sequence: TGTGCCGGACTCAACACGGCTACTGATGAAAAACTGTTTTTT.

By frequency in the sample, this clone is medium-sized. The chain joins TRBV13 to TRBJ2-3, with D uncertain. The CDR3 contains 11 residues. V lost 3 bases to trimming and J lost 7 bases, with 5 bases between them. Germline V gives CDR1 PRHDT, CDR2 FYEKMQ (reference sequence). This chain's CDR3 is CASSLDNTQYF. DNA for the CDR3: TGTGCCAGCAGCTTGGATAATACGCAGTATTTT. Full variable domain (missing parts from reference TRBV13 and TRBJ2-3): AAGVIQSPRHLIKEKRETATLKCYPIPRHDTVYWYQQGPGQDPQFLISFYEKMQSDKGSIPDRFSAQQFSDYHSELNMSSLELGDSALYFCASSLDNTQYFGPGTRLTVL.